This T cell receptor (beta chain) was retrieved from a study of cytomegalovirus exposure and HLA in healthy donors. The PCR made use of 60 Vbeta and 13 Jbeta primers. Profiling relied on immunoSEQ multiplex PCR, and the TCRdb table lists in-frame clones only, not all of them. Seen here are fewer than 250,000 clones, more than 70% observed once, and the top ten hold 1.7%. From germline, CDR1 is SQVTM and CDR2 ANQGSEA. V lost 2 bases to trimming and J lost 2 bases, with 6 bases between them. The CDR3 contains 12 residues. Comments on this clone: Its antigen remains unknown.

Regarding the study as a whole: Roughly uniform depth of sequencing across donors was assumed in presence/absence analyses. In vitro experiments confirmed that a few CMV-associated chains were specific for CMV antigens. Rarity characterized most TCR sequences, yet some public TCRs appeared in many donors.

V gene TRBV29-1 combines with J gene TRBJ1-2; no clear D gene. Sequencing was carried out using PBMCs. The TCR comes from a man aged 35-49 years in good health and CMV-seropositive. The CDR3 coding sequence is TGCAGCGTTGAATTATCCAACTATGGCTACACCTTC. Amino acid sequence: CSVELSNYGYTF.